This T cell receptor beta chain emerged from a study of blood T cell repertoires in COVID-19. Germline lookup yields CDR1 LGHDT and CDR2 YNNKEL (reference sequence). CDR3 length equals 14 residues. The V and J ends lost 3 bases and 1 base respectively, with 7 bases between them. Assay: immunoSEQ multiplex PCR; the TCRdb copy retains only in-frame clones and omits some. Of over 80,000 clones listed, approximately 91% were seen once; the top ten hold about 2%. This receptor was identified in a human donor with active COVID-19. The donor label of this sample is uncertain. This chain uses TRBV3-1 (or the pseudogene TRBV3-2) with TRBJ2-1; D is undetermined. Sequenced input: peripheral blood. The CDR3: CASSHELSYNEQFF. CDR3 nucleotide sequence: TGTGCCAGCAGCCACGAGCTTTCCTACAATGAGCAGTTCTTC.